This TCR beta chain came from a study of blood T cell repertoires in COVID-19. Study summary: Both acute and convalescent COVID-19 samples were obtained from the United States, Italy and Spain.

J was trimmed by 4 bases and V by 6 bases; bases with no gene match: 13. The germline V gene encodes CDR1 PRHDT and CDR2 FYEKMQ (reference sequence). The CDR3 runs to 16 residues. Per the study methods: Counts of nucleated cells, estimated from reference gene primer amplification, were obtained. Only in-frame clones appear in the TCRdb table, and some are missing; sequencing was by immunoSEQ multiplex PCR. Clonal size and the V and J genes are those of that table, whereas D and trimming came from the DNA. This table holds roughly 440,000 clones, about 91% found once. The V and J genes are TRBV13 and TRBJ2-7; 9 bases are a match to TRBD1. Source material: peripheral blood. The clonotype originates from a woman in her forties or fifties with COVID-19, enrolled during active disease. The CDR3 region has the DNA TGTGCCAGCAGTCCTGAGCCGGGACAGGGAGAGTACGAGCAGTACTTC. It encodes CASSPEPGQGEYEQYF.